This is a list of T cell receptor beta chains from one sample in a study of T cell responses to AZD1222 COVID-19 vaccine. Assay used: immunoSEQ multiplex PCR; TCRdb lists only in-frame clones, some missing. The repertoire consists of 130,000 to 150,000 clones, with 70% to 90% occurring once and the leading ten covering roughly 5.4%. This specimen consisted of peripheral blood, obtained 28 days after the second dose of the MenACWY control vaccine. The receptors derive from an adult who received the MenACWY meningococcal vaccine as a control. CDR3s include the opening cysteine and the closing phenylalanine or tryptophan. Fields, in order: J gene, V gene, D gene, clone size, CDR3 DNA, CDR3 protein. D genes are given only for firm matches. A row's size may be missing; if present it is once, few, many or a size class.

J gene: TRBJ1-1; V gene: TRBV27; D gene: TRBD1; clone size: -; CDR3 DNA: TGTGCCAGCAGTTTAAGACAGGGGAACACTGAAGCTTTCTTT; CDR3 protein: CASSLRQGNTEAFF
J gene: TRBJ1-1; V gene: TRBV10-3; D gene: -; clone size: -; CDR3 DNA: TGTGCCATCGGGACCTCAGTCACTGAAGCTTTCTTT; CDR3 protein: CAIGTSVTEAFF
J gene: TRBJ1-1; V gene: TRBV9; D gene: -; clone size: -; CDR3 DNA: TGTGCCAGCAGCGTAGTCGGGTCGGGGAACACTGAAGCTTTCTTT; CDR3 protein: CASSVVGSGNTEAFF
J gene: TRBJ1-6; V gene: TRBV7-9; D gene: TRBD1; clone size: -; CDR3 DNA: TGTGCCAGCAGCTTGGGACAGGGGGCCGCCTATAATTCACCCCTCCACTTT; CDR3 protein: CASSLGQGAAYNSPLHF
J gene: TRBJ1-4; V gene: TRBV7-9; D gene: -; clone size: -; CDR3 DNA: TGTGCCAGCAGCTTAGTGGGGGAGTCGGAAAAACTGTTTTTT; CDR3 protein: CASSLVGESEKLFF
J gene: TRBJ2-7; V gene: TRBV6-2/TRBV6-3; D gene: -; clone size: -; CDR3 DNA: TGTGCCAGCAGTTCGGGGACTGACCCCTCCTACGAGCAGTACTTC; CDR3 protein: CASSSGTDPSYEQYF
J gene: TRBJ2-7; V gene: TRBV6-5; D gene: TRBD1; clone size: -; CDR3 DNA: TGTGCCAGCAGTTGGGCCCCGGGACAGGGATACTACGAGCAGTACTTC; CDR3 protein: CASSWAPGQGYYEQYF
J gene: TRBJ2-3; V gene: TRBV3-1/TRBV3-2; D gene: -; clone size: -; CDR3 DNA: TGTGCCAGCAGCCTACGGGGTGGGGGCGCAGATACGCAGTATTTT; CDR3 protein: CASSLRGGGADTQYF
J gene: TRBJ2-2; V gene: TRBV5-1; D gene: TRBD1; clone size: -; CDR3 DNA: TGCGCCAGCAGCTCCCCGGGACAGGGATTCTCCGGGGAGCTGTTTTTT; CDR3 protein: CASSSPGQGFSGELFF
J gene: TRBJ2-3; V gene: TRBV29-1; D gene: -; clone size: -; CDR3 DNA: TGCAGCGTTGACAGGGGAGGCACAGATACGCAGTATTTT; CDR3 protein: CSVDRGGTDTQYF
J gene: TRBJ1-2; V gene: TRBV2; D gene: -; clone size: -; CDR3 DNA: TGTGCCAGCAGTGCGGGACCGCGCTATGGCTACACCTTC; CDR3 protein: CASSAGPRYGYTF
J gene: TRBJ2-7; V gene: TRBV4-1; D gene: -; clone size: -; CDR3 DNA: TGCGCCAGCAGCCAACTTGGATCCTACGAGCAGTACTTC; CDR3 protein: CASSQLGSYEQYF
J gene: TRBJ1-3; V gene: TRBV12-3/TRBV12-4; D gene: -; clone size: -; CDR3 DNA: TGTGCCAGCAGACTCGACCTATTGGACACCATATATTTT; CDR3 protein: CASRLDLLDTIYF
J gene: TRBJ1-3; V gene: TRBV7-2; D gene: -; clone size: -; CDR3 DNA: TGTGCCAGCAGCCCCACGCGGGGATCGACTGGAAACACCATATATTTT; CDR3 protein: CASSPTRGSTGNTIYF
J gene: TRBJ2-7; V gene: TRBV27; D gene: -; clone size: -; CDR3 DNA: TGTGCCAGCAGTTTAGCAGGCGAGACCTACGAGCAGTACTTC; CDR3 protein: CASSLAGETYEQYF
J gene: TRBJ2-7; V gene: TRBV7-9; D gene: -; clone size: -; CDR3 DNA: TGTGCCAGCAGCTCCGGGACCCAGGGATATTACGAGCAGTACTTC; CDR3 protein: CASSSGTQGYYEQYF
J gene: TRBJ1-2; V gene: TRBV28; D gene: -; clone size: -; CDR3 DNA: TGTGCCAGCAGCACTTACCGGGGGGCAGGGGATGGCTACACCTTC; CDR3 protein: CASSTYRGAGDGYTF
J gene: TRBJ1-4; V gene: TRBV2; D gene: TRBD1; clone size: -; CDR3 DNA: TGTGCCAGCTGCAGAGGACAGGGAGCAACTAATGAAAAACTGTTTTTT; CDR3 protein: CASCRGQGATNEKLFF
J gene: TRBJ1-5; V gene: TRBV7-9; D gene: -; clone size: few; CDR3 DNA: TGTGCCAGCAGCTTATTTGTGGGGGCCTTAGATCGCAGCAATCAGCCCCAGCATTTT; CDR3 protein: CASSLFVGALDRSNQPQHF